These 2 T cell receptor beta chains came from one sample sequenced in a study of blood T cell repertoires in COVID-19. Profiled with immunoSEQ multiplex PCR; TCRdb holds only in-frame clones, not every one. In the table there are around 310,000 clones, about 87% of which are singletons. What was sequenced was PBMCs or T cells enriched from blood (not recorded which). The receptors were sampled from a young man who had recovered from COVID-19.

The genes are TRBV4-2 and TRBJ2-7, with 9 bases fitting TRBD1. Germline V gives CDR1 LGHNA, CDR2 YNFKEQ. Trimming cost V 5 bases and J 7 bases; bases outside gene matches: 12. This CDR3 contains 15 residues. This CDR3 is CASSSRDRDSPEQYF. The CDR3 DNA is TGTGCCAGCAGCTCCCGGGACAGGGACTCCCCTGAGCAGTACTTC.

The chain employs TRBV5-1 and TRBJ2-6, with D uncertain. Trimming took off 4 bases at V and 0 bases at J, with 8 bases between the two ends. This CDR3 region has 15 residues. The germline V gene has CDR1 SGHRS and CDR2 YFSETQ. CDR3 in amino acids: CASSLAVSGANVLTF. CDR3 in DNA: TGCGCCAGCAGCCTGGCTGTCTCTGGGGCCAACGTCCTGACTTTC. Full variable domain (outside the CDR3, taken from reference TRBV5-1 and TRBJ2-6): KAGVTQTPRYLIKTRGQQVTLSCSPISGHRSVSWYQQTPGQGLQFLFEYFSETQRNKGNFPGRFSGRQFSNSRSEMNVSTLELGDSALYLCASSLAVSGANVLTFGAGSRLTVL.